This T cell receptor (beta chain) was obtained from a study of blood T cell repertoires in COVID-19. Study summary: Samples came from the United States, Italy and Spain, spanning acute and convalescent COVID-19. The analysed material was cDNA or gDNA that came from T cells, B-cell-depleted T cells, or PBMCs.

Seattle patients were enrolled during active infection and followed longitudinally. Germline V gene data show CDR1 as SGHKS and CDR2 as YYEKEE (reference sequence). Trimming removed 0 bases from V and 7 bases from J, with 10 bases in between. The CDR3 totals 13 residues. Under the authors' procedure: Nucleated cell number was recorded as an estimate derived from reference gene primer amplification. The data were produced by immunoSEQ multiplex PCR, yet TCRdb's version contains in-frame clones alone and is incomplete. For V, J and clone size, that table is used; D and trimming come from the DNA. The sample lists about 480,000 clones; roughly 87% were seen once.

The clonotype originates from a young man with COVID-19, enrolled during active disease. Sequenced input: peripheral blood. V is TRBV5-5 and J is TRBJ1-1; tentative D call: TRBD1 (5 bases). The CDR3 nucleotides are TGTGCCAGCAGCTTGGTAGACAGAGTTGAAGCTTTCTTT. Amino acids: CASSLVDRVEAFF.